This TCR beta chain derives from a study of T cells after yellow fever vaccination. Across the whole study: With SMART-Seq v4 Ultra Low Input, the fractions containing low cell numbers were prepared. Points from the study as a whole: The booster saw the reappearance of most primary-vaccination clones (roughly 96% CD4, almost 90% CD8). Any FACS-sorted repertoire could hold abundant clonotypes that contaminate it from the bulk population.

The authors made TCR cDNA by 5'RACE template switching, adding a universal primer site and UMIs. TCRdb fed the 5' RACE reads into MiXCR, producing one record per CDR3 protein. This sample has a few hundred thousand distinct CDR3 sequences, with 7.5% to 9.5% found just once. Germline V CDR1 and CDR2: SGHTA, FQGNSA. The CDR3 spans 16 residues. Deletions cut 3 bases from V and 9 bases from J, with 18 bases between. This clonotype was found a few times. Its matching antigen is unknown. The sequencing used CD4+ T cells sorted from PBMCs, collected 5 days after the yellow fever booster vaccination. This TCR was recovered from a man aged 18-30 years who received the YFV17D yellow fever vaccine. V usage is TRBV7-2 and J usage is TRBJ1-6; D perhaps matches TRBD1 (6 bases). This CDR3 reads CASSFEYREKGSPLHF. The CDR3 nucleotides are TGTGCCAGCAGCTTCGAATACAGGGAGAAGGGTTCACCCCTCCACTTT. The full variable domain, with the rest looked up from reference TRBV7-2 and TRBJ1-6, is GAGVSQSPSNKVTEKGKDVELRCDPISGHTALYWYRQSLGQGLEFLIYFQGNSAPDKSGLPSDRFSAERTGGSVSTLTIQRTQQEDSAVYLCASSFEYREKGSPLHFGNGTRLTVT.